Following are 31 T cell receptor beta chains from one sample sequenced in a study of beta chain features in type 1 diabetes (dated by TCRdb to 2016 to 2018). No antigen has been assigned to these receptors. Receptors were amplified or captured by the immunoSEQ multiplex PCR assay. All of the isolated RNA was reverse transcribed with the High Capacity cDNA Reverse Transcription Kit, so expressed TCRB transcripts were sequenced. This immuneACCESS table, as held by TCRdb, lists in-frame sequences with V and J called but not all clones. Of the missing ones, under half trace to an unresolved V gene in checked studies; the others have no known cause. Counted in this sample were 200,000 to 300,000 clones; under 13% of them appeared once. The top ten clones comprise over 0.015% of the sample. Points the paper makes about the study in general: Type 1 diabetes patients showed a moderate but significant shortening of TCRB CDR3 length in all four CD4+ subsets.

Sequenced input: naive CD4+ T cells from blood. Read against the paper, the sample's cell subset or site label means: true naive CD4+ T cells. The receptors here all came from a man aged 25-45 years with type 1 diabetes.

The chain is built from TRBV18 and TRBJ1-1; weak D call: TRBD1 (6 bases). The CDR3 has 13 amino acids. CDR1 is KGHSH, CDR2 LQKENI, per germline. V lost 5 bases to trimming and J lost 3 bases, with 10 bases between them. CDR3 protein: CASSTNRDTEAFF. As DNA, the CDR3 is TGTGCCAGCTCAACAAACAGGGACACTGAAGCTTTCTTT.

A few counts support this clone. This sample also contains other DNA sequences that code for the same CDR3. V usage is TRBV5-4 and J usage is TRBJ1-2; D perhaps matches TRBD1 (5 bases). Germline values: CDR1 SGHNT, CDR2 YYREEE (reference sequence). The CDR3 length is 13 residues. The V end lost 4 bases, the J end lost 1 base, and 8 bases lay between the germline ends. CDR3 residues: CASSPDSNYGYTF. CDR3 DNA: TGTGCCAGCAGCCCCGACAGTAACTATGGCTACACCTTC.

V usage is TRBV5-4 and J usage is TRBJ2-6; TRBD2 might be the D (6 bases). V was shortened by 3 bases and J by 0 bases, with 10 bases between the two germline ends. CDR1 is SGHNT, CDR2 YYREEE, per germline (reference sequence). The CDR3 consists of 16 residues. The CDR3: CASSSTGGSGANVLTF. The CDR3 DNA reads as TGTGCCAGCAGCTCGACCGGGGGCTCTGGGGCCAACGTCCTGACTTTC.

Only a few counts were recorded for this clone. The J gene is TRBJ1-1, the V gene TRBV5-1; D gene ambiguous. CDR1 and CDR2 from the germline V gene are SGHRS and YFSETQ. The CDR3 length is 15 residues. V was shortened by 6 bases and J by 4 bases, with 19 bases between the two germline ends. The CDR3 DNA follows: TGCGCCAGCACCCAGCGAGGTTTGGGAGGCACTGAAGCTTTCTTT. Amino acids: CASTQRGLGGTEAFF.

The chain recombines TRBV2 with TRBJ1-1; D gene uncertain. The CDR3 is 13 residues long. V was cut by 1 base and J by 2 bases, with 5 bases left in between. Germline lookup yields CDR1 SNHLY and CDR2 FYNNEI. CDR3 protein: CASSEGSNTEAFF. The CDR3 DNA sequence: TGTGCCAGCAGTGAAGGTAGCAACACTGAAGCTTTCTTT.

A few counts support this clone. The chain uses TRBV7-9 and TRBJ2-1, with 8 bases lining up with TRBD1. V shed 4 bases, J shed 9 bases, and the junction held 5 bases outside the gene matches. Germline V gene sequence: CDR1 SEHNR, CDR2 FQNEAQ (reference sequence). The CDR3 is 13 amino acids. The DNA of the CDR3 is TGTGCCAGCAGCTGGGCAGGGGGCGGTGAGCAGTTCTTC. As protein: CASSWAGGGEQFF.

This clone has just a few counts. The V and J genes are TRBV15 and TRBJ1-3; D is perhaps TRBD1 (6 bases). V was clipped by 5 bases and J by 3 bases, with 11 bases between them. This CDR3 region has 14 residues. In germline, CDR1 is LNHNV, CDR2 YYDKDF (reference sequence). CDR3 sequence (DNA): TGTGCCACCAGCGCACAGGGTATTGGAAACACCATATATTTT. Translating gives CATSAQGIGNTIYF.

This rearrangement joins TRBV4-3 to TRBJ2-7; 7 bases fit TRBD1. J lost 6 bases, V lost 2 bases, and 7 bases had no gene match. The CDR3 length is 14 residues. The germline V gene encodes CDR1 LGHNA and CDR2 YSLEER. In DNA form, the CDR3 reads TGCGCCAGCAGCCAAACAGGGGCATCAGGCGAGCAGTACTTC. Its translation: CASSQTGASGEQYF.

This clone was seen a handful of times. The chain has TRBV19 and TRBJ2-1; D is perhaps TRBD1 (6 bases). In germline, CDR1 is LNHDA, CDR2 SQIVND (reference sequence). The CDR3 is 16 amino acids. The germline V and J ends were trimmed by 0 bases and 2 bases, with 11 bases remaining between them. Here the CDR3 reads CASSIDGTGPYNEQFF. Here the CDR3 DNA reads TGTGCCAGTAGTATAGATGGTACAGGGCCCTACAATGAGCAGTTCTTC.

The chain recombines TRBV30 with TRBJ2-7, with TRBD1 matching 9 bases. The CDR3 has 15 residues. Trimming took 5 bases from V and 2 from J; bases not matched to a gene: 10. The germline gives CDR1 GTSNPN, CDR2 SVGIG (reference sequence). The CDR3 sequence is CAWAGQGKSAYEQYF. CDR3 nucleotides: TGTGCCTGGGCTGGACAGGGGAAAAGCGCCTACGAGCAGTACTTC.

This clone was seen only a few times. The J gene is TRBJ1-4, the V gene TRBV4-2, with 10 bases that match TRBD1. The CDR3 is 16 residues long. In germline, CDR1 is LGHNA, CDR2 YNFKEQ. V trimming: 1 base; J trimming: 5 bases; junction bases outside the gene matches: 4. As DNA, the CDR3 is TGTGCCAGCAGCCAAGCGGGACAGGGGATAAATGAAAAACTGTTTTTT. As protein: CASSQAGQGINEKLFF.

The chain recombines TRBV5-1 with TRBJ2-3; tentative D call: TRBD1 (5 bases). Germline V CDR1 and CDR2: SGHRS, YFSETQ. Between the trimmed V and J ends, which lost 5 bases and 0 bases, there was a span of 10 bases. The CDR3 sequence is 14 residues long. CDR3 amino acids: CASSRTISTDTQYF. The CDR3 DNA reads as TGCGCCAGCAGTCGGACAATTAGCACAGATACGCAGTATTTT. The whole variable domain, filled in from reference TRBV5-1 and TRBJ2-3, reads KAGVTQTPRYLIKTRGQQVTLSCSPISGHRSVSWYQQTPGQGLQFLFEYFSETQRNKGNFPGRFSGRQFSNSRSEMNVSTLELGDSALYLCASSRTISTDTQYFGPGTRLTVL.

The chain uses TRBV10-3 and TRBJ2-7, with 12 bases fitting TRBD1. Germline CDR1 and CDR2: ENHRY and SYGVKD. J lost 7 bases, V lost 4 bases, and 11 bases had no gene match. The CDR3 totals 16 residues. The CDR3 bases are TGTGCCATCAGTGGATCCGCGGGACAGGGGGCGGAGGAGCAGTACTTC. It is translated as CAISGSAGQGAEEQYF.

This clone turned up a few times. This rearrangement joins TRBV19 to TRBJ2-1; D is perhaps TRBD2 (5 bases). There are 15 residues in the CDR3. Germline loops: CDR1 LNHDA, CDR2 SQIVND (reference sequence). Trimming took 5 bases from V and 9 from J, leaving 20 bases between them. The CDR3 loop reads CASSSPGNIRGEQFF. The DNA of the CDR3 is TGTGCCAGTAGTTCTCCCGGGAACATCCGGGGTGAGCAGTTCTTC.

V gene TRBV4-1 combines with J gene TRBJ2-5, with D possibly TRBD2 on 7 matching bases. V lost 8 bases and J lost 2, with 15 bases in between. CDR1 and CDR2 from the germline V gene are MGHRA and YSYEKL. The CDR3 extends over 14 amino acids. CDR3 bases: TGCGCCAGCGGGCGGGGGCGGGGGCAAGAGACCCAGTACTTC. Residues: CASGRGRGQETQYF.

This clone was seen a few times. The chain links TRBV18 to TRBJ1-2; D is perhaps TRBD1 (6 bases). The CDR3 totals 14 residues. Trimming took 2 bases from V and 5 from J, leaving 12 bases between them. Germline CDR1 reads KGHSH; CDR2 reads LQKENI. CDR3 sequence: CASSPDRSDYGYTF. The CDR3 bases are TGTGCCAGCTCACCAGACAGGAGTGATTATGGCTACACCTTC.

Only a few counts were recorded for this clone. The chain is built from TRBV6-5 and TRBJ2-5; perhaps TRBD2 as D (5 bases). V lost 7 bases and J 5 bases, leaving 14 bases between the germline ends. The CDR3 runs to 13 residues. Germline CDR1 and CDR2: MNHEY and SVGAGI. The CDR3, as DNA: TGTGCCAGCAAAGGGCTAGCCGGGGAGACCCAGTACTTC. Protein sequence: CASKGLAGETQYF.

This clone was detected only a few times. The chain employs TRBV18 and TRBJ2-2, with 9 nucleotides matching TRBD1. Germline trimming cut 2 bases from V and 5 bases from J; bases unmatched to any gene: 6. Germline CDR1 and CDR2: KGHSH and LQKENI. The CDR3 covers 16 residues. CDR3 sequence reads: CASSPTGTGRTGELFF. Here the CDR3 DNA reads TGTGCCAGCTCACCAACCGGGACAGGGAGGACCGGGGAGCTGTTTTTT.

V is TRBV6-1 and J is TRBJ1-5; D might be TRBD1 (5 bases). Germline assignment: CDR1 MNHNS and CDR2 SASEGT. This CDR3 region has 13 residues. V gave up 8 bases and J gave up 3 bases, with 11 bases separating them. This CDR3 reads CASQDNTNQPQHF. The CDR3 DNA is TGTGCCAGCCAGGACAATACCAATCAGCCCCAGCATTTT.

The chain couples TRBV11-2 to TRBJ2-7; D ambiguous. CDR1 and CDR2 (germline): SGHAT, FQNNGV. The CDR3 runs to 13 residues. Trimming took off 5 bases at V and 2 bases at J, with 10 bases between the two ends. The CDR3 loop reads CASSLGLTYEQYF. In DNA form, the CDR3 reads TGTGCCAGCAGCCTAGGCCTAACCTACGAGCAGTACTTC.

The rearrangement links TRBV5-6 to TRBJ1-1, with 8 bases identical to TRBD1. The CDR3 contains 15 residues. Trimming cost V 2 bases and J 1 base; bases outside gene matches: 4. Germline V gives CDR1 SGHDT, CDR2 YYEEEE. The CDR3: CASSLMDRANTEAFF. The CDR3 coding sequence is TGTGCCAGCAGCTTAATGGACAGGGCGAACACTGAAGCTTTCTTT.

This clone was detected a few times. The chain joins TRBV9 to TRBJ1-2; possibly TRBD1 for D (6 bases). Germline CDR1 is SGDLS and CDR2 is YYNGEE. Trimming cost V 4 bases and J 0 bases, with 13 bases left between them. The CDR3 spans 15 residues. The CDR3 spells CASSSGGPTNYGYTF. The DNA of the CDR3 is TGTGCCAGCAGCTCCGGGGGGCCGACTAACTATGGCTACACCTTC.

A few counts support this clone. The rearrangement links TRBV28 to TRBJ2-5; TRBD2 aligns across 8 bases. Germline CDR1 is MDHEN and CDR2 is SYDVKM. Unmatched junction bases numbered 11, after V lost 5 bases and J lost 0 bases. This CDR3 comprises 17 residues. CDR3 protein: CASSPRGAGGHQETQYF. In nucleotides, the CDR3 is TGTGCCAGCAGTCCACGGGGGGCGGGGGGACACCAAGAGACCCAGTACTTC.

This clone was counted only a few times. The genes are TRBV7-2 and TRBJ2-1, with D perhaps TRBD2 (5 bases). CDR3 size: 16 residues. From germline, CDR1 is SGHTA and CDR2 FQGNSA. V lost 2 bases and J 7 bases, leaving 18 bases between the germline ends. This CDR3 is CASSLLGVGSANEQFF. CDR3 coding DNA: TGTGCCAGCAGCTTACTCGGGGTGGGCTCCGCGAATGAGCAGTTCTTC.

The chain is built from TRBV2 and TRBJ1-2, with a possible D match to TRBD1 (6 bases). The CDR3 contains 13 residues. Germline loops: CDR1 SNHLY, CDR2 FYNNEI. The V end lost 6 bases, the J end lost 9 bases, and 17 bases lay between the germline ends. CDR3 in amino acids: CASSPTGQPSYTF. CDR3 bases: TGTGCCAGCAGCCCGACAGGACAGCCGAGCTACACCTTC.

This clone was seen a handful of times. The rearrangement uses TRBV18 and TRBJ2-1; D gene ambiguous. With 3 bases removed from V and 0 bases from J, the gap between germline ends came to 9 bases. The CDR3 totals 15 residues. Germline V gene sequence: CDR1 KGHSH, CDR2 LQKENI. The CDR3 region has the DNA TGTGCCAGCTCACCTCCGGTTAGCTCCTACAATGAGCAGTTCTTC. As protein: CASSPPVSSYNEQFF.

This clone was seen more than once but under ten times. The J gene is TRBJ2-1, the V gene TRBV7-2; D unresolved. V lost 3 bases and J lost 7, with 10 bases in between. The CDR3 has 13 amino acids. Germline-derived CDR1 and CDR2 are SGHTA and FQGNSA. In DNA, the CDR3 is TGTGCCAGCAGCTTTAGTTCCCGTAATGAGCAGTTCTTC. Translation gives CASSFSSRNEQFF.

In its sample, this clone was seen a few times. The CDR3 DNA sequence: TGCAGCGTTGATAACAACAACTATGGCTACACCTTC. Its translation: CSVDNNNYGYTF. V usage is TRBV29-1 and J usage is TRBJ1-2; D is ambiguous. V was cut by 3 bases and J by 2 bases, with 7 bases left in between. The CDR3 is 12 residues long. The germline V gene has CDR1 SQVTM and CDR2 ANQGSEA.

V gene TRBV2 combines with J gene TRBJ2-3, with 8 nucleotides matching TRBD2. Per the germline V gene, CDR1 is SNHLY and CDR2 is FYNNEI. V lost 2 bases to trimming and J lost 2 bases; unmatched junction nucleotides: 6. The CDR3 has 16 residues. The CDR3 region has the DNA TGTGCCAGCAGTGAATCAGCGGGGGATACCACAGATACGCAGTATTTT. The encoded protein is CASSESAGDTTDTQYF.

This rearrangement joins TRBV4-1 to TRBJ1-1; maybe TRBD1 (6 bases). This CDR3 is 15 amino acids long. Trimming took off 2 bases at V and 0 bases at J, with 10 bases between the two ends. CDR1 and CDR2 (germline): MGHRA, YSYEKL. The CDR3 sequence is CASSQPGTMNTEAFF. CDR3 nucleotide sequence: TGCGCCAGCAGCCAACCCGGGACAATGAACACTGAAGCTTTCTTT.

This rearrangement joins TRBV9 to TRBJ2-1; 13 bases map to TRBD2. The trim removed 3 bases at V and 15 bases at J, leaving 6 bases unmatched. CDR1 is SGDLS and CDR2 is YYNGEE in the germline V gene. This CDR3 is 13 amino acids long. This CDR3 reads CASSAGLAGDPFF. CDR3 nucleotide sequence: TGTGCCAGCAGCGCAGGACTAGCGGGGGACCCGTTCTTC.